Each of the 8 T cell receptor beta chains below was sequenced from the same sample in a study of shared clonotypes between healthy human individuals. Generated by immunoSEQ multiplex PCR, the TCRdb table keeps only in-frame clones and is missing some. The sample consists of roughly 2.1 million clones, around 93% of them appearing once. Naive CD8 cells were CD45RO-negative, positively selected for CCR7, excluding terminally differentiated effector memory CD45RA+ cells. Sequenced sample: naive CD8+ T cells from PBMCs. The receptor set was obtained from a man younger than 35 in good health. Some clones in this sample may be carry-over from other donors' samples.

The rearrangement joins TRBV5-6 to TRBJ2-2; D is undetermined. The germline gives CDR1 SGHDT, CDR2 YYEEEE. This CDR3 has 11 residues. Trimming removed 0 bases from V and 9 bases from J, with 3 bases in between. CDR3 DNA sequence: TGTGCCAGCAGCTTGGGGCGGGAGCTGTTTTTT. Translation gives CASSLGRELFF.

This chain uses TRBV7-8 with TRBJ2-5, with D tentatively TRBD1 (5 bases). Per the germline V gene, CDR1 is SGHVS and CDR2 is FQNEAQ. This CDR3 comprises 15 residues. The V gene lost 5 bases and the J gene lost 5 bases, with 18 bases spanning the gap. The CDR3 here is CASSIGHGRMETQYF. CDR3 nucleotides: TGTGCCAGCAGCATCGGACACGGACGAATGGAGACCCAGTACTTC.

CDR3 bases: TGTGCCAGTGGTCAAGGGTATGGCTACACCTTC. It yields the protein CASGQGYGYTF. The rearrangement joins TRBV19 to TRBJ1-2; D unclear. V was shortened by 8 bases and J by 5 bases, with 9 bases between the two germline ends. The CDR3 spans 11 residues. The germline V gene has CDR1 LNHDA and CDR2 SQIVND (reference sequence).

The V and J genes are TRBV7-8 and TRBJ2-7, with 10 nucleotides matching TRBD2. V lost 1 base and J lost 7; bases outside the gene matches: 7. The CDR3 has 15 amino acids. CDR1 SGHVS and CDR2 FQNEAQ come from the germline V gene. DNA of the CDR3: TGTGCCAGCAGCTTAGTTCTAGCGGGAGTTATGGAGCAGTACTTC. The encoded protein is CASSLVLAGVMEQYF.

The rearrangement joins TRBV12-5 to TRBJ2-1; D may match TRBD1 or TRBD2 (5 bases each). Per germline, CDR1 LGHNT and CDR2 FRNRAP. The CDR3 length is 14 residues. The V end lost 7 bases, the J end lost 8 bases, and 18 bases lay between the germline ends. The CDR3 reads CASAIGASWDEQFF. The CDR3 bases are TGTGCTAGTGCCATAGGGGCTAGCTGGGATGAGCAGTTCTTC.

The gene calls are TRBV28 and TRBJ2-7; no definite D call. CDR3 length: 14 amino acids. V was clipped by 7 bases and J by 1 base, with 14 bases between them. Per the germline V gene, CDR1 is MDHEN and CDR2 is SYDVKM. CDR3 residues: CASTTTSQSYEQYF. CDR3 nucleotide sequence: TGTGCCAGCACCACTACCTCACAGTCCTACGAGCAGTACTTC. The whole variable domain, remainder taken from reference TRBV28 and TRBJ2-7, is DVKVTQSSRYLVKRTGEKVFLECVQDMDHENMFWYRQDPGLGLRLIYFSYDVKMKEKGDIPEGYSVSREKKERFSLILESASTNQTSMYLCASTTTSQSYEQYFGPGTRLTVT.

The chain employs TRBV5-4 and TRBJ2-5; D may be TRBD1 or TRBD2 (5 bases each). CDR1 and CDR2 (germline): SGHNT, YYREEE (reference sequence). The CDR3 spans 15 residues. The V end lost 5 bases, the J end lost 0 bases, and 14 bases lay between the germline ends. CDR3 in amino acids: CASSWGRRNQETQYF. The CDR3 region has the DNA TGTGCCAGCAGTTGGGGACGGAGAAACCAAGAGACCCAGTACTTC.

The chain carries TRBV16 and TRBJ1-5; D is ambiguous. Germline loops: CDR1 KGHSY, CDR2 FQNENV. The CDR3 length is 15 residues. Trimming took off 1 base at V and 5 bases at J, with 12 bases between the two ends. The CDR3 DNA follows: TGTGCCAGCAGCCAATGGGAGCCTGAGGATCAGCCCCAGCATTTT. This codes for CASSQWEPEDQPQHF.